This TCR beta chain came from a study of CD8 T cells in Susac syndrome. General study findings and limits: Peak Susac CD8+ clonal expansion was seen in TEMRA cells and active patients.

Regarding this clonotype: Its antigen is not identified.

When the RNA was reverse transcribed, random hexamers were used with an input of roughly 0.5 to 1 ug. TCRdb analysed the immunoSEQ multiplex PCR reads with MiXCR anew, one entry per CDR3 protein. This sample yields around 170,000 distinct CDR3 sequences, of which approximately 95% are seen a single time; about 0.17% belongs to the top ten. The CDR3 runs 12 residues. In germline, CDR1 is SQVTM, CDR2 ANQGSEA. With 5 bases clipped from V and 12 bases from J, the junction kept 10 bases outside the gene matches. Sequencing was done on a sample of CD8+ T cells from PBMCs. This receptor was identified in a human donor with Susac syndrome. The V gene is TRBV29-1, the J gene TRBJ1-2; the match to TRBD1 covers 9 bases. The CDR3 DNA sequence: TGCAGCGTTCCGGGACAGGGCTTCGGGAACACCTTC. This gives the protein CSVPGQGFGNTF.